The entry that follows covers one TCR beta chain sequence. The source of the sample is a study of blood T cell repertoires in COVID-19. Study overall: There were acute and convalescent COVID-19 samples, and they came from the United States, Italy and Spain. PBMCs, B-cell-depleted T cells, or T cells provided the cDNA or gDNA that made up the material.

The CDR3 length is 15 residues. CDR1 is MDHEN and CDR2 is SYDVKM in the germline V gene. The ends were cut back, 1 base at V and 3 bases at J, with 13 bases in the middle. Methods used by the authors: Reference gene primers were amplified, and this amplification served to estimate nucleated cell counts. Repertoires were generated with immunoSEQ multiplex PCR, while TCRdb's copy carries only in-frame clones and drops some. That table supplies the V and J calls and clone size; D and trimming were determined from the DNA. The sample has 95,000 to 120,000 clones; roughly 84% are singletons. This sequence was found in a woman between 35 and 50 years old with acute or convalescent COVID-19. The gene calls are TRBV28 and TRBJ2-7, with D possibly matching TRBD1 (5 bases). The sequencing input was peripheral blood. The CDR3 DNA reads TGTGCCAGCAGTTTATTGGGTGACAGAAGCTACGAGCAGTACTTC. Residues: CASSLLGDRSYEQYF. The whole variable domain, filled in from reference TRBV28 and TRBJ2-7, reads DVKVTQSSRYLVKRTGEKVFLECVQDMDHENMFWYRQDPGLGLRLIYFSYDVKMKEKGDIPEGYSVSREKKERFSLILESASTNQTSMYLCASSLLGDRSYEQYFGPGTRLTVT.